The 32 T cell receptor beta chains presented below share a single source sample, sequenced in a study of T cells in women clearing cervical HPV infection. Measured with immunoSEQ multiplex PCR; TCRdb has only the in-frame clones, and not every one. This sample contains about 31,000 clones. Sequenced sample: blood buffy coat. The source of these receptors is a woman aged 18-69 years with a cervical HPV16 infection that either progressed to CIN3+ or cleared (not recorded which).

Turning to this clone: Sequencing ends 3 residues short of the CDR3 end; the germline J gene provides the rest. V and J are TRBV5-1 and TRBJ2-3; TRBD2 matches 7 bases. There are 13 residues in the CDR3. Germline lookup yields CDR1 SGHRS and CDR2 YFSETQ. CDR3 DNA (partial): TGCGCCAGCAGCTTCGGACTAGAGGGGACG. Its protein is CASSFGLEGT. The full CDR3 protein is CASSFGLEGTQYF.

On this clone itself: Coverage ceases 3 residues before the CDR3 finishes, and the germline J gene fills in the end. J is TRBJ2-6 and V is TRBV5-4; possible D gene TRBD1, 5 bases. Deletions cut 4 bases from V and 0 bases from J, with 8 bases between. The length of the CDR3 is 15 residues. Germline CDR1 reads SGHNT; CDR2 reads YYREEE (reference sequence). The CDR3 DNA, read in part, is TGTGCCAGCAGCAGGGGTGTCTCTGGGGCCAACGTC. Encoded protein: CASSRGVSGANV. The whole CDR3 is CASSRGVSGANVLTF.

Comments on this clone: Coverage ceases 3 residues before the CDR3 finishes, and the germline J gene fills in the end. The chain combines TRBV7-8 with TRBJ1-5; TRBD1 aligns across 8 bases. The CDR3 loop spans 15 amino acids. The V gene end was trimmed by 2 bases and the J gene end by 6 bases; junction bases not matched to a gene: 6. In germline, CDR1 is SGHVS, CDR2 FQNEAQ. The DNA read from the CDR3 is TGTGCCAGCAGCTTACAGGGGGCAATAGGTCAGCCC. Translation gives CASSLQGAIGQP. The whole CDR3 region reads CASSLQGAIGQPQHF.

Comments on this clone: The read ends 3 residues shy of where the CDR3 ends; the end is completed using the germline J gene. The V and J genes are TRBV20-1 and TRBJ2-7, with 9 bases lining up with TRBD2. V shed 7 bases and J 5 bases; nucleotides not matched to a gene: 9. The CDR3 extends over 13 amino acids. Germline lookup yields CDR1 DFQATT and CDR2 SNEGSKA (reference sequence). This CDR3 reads CSVHGGGVDEQYF. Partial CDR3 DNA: TGCAGTGTCCACGGCGGGGGGGTTGACGAG.

The CDR3 reads CASSIGDINTQYF. The part of the CDR3 DNA that was read is TGTGCCAGTAGTATTGGGGACATTAATACG. The V call is TRBV19, the J call TRBJ2-3; a possible D gene is TRBD1 (6 bases). The read terminates 3 residues ahead of where the CDR3 ends, so the germline J gene completes it. V dropped 3 bases and J dropped 7 bases, with 11 bases sitting between them. The CDR3 extends over 13 amino acids. CDR1 LNHDA and CDR2 SQIVND come from the germline V gene (reference sequence).

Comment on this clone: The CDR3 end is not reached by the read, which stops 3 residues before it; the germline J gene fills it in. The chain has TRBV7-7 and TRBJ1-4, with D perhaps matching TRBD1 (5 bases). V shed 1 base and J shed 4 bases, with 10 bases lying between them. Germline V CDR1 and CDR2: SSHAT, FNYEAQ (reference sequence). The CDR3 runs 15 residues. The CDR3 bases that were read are TGTGCCAGCAGCTTAGGTCAGGGCCTTAATGAAAAA. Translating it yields CASSLGQGLNEK. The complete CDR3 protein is CASSLGQGLNEKLFF. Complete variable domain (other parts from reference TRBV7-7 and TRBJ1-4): GAGVSQSPRYKVTKRGQDVTLRCDPISSHATLYWYQQALGQGPEFLTYFNYEAQPDKSGLPSDRFSAERPEGSISTLTIQRTEQRDSAMYRCASSLGQGLNEKLFFGSGTQLSVL.

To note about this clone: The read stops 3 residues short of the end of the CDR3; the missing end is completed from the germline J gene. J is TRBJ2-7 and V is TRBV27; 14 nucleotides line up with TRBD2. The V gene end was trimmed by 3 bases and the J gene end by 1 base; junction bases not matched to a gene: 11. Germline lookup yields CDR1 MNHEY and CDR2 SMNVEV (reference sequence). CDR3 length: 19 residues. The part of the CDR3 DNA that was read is TGTGCCAGCAGTTTCCCGACTAGCGGGGGGGCCTTTGGGTCCTACGAG. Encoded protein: CASSFPTSGGAFGSYE. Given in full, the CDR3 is CASSFPTSGGAFGSYEQYF.

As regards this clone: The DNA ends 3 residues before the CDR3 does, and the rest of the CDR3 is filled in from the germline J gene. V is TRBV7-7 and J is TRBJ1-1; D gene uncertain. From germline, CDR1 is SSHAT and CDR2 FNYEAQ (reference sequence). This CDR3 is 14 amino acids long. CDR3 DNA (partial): TGTGCCAGCAGCCCCACCGGACCCGGGGAGACA. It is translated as CASSPTGPGET. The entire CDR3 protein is CASSPTGPGETAFF.

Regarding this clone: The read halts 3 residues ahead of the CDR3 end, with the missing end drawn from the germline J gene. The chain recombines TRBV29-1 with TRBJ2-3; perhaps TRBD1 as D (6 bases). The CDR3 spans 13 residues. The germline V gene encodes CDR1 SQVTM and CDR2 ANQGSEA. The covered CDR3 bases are TGCAGCGTTGAGACAGGATTTAATCAGCCG. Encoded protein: CSVETGFNQP. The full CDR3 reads CSVETGFNQPQYF.

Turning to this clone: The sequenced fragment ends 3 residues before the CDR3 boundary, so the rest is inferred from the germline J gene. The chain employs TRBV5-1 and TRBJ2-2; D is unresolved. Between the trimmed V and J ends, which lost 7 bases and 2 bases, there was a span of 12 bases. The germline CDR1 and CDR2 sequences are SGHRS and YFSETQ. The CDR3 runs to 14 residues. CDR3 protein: CASEETLNTGELFF. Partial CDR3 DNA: TGCGCCAGCGAAGAAACTCTAAACACCGGGGAG. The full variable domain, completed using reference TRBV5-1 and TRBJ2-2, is KAGVTQTPRYLIKTRGQQVTLSCSPISGHRSVSWYQQTPGQGLQFLFEYFSETQRNKGNFPGRFSGRQFSNSRSEMNVSTLELGDSALYLCASEETLNTGELFFGEGSRLTVL.

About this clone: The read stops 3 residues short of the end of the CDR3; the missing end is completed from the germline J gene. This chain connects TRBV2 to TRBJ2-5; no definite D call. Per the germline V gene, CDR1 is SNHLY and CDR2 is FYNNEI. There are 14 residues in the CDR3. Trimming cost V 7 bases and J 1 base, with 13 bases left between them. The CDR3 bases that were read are TGTGCCAGCAAGCGTTCAAGACCCCAAGAGACC. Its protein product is CASKRSRPQET. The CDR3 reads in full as CASKRSRPQETQYF.

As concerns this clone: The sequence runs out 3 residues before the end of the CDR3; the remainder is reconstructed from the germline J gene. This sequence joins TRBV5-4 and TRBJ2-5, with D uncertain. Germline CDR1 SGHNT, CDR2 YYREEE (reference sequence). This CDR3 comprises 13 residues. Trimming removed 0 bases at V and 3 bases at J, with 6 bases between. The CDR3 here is CASSLDSEETQYF. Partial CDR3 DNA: TGTGCCAGCAGCTTGGACAGTGAAGAGACC.

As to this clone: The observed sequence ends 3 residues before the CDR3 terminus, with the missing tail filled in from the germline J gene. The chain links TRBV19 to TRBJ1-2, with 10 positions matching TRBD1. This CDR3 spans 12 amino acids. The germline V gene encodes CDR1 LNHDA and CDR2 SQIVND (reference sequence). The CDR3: CASGQGNYDYTF. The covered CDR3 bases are TGTGCCTCGGGACAGGGGAACTACGAC.

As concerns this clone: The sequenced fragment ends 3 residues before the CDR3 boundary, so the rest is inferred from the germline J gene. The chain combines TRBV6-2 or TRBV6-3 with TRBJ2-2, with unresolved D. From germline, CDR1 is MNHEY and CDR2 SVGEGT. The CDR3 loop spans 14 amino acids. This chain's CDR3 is CASSYGPTNEKLFF. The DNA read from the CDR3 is TGTGCCAGCAGTTACGGTCCTACTAATGAAAAG.

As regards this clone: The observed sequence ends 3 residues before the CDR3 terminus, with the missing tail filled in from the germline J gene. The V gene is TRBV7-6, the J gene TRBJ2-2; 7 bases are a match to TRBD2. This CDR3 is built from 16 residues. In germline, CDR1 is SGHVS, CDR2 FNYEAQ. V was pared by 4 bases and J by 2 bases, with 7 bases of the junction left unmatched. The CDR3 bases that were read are TGTGCCAGCAGCTACCTGGCGGGGGTTAACACCGGGGAG. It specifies CASSYLAGVNTGE. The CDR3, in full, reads CASSYLAGVNTGELFF. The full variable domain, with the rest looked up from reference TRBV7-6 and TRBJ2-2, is GAGVSQSPRYKVTKRGQDVALRCDPISGHVSLYWYRQALGQGPEFLTYFNYEAQQDKSGLPNDRFSAERPEGSISTLTIQRTEQRDSAMYRCASSYLAGVNTGELFFGEGSRLTVL.

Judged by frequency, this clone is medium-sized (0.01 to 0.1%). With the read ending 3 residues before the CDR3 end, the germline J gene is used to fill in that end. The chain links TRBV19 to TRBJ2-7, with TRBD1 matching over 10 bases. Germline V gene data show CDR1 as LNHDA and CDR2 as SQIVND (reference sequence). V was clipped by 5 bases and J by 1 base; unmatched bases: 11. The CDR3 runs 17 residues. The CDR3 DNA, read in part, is TGTGCCAGTAGTCCCTACCACGGACAGGGGGGATCCTACGAG. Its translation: CASSPYHGQGGSYE. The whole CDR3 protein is CASSPYHGQGGSYEQYF. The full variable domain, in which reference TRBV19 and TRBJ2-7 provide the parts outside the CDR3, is DGGITQSPKYLFRKEGQNVTLSCEQNLNHDAMYWYRQDPGQGLRLIYYSQIVNDFQKGDIAEGYSVSREKKESFPLTVTSAQKNPTAFYLCASSPYHGQGGSYEQYFGPGTRLTVT.

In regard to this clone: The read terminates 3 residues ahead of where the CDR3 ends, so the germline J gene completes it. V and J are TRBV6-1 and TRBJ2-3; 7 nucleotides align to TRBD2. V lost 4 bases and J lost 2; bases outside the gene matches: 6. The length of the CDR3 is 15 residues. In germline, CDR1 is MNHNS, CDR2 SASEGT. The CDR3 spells CASSVGLVITDTQYF. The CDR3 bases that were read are TGTGCCAGCAGTGTTGGACTAGTTATCACAGATACG.

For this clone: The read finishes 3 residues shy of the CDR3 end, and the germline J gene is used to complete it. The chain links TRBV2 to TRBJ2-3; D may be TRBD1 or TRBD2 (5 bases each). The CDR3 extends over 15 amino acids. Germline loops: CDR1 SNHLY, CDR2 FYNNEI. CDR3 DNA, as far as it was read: TGTGCCAGCAGGGGGAGCAGGGCCTACAATCAGCCG. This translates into CASRGSRAYNQP. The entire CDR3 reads CASRGSRAYNQPQYF.

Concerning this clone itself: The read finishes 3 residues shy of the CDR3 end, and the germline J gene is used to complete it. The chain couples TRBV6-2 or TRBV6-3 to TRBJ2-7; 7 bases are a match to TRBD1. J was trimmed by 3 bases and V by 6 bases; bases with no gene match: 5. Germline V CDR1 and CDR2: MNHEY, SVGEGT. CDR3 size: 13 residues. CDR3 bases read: TGTGCCAGCAGAAAGGGACAGATCTACGAG. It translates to CASRKGQIYE. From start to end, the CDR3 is CASRKGQIYEQYF.

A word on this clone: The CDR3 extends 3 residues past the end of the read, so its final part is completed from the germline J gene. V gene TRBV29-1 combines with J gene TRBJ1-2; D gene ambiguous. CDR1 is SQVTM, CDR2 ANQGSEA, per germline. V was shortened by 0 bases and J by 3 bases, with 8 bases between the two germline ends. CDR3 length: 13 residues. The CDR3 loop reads CSVEEVRDYGYTF. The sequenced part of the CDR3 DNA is TGCAGCGTTGAAGAGGTACGGGACTATGGC.

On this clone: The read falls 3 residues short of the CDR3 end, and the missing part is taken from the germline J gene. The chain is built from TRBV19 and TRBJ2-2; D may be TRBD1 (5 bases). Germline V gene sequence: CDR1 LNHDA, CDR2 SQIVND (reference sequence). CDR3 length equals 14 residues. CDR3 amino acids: CASSMGQVNSPLFF. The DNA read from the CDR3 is TGTGCCAGTAGTATGGGGCAGGTTAATTCACCG.

The sequenced part of the CDR3 DNA is TGTGCCAGTAGTACCCCCCCGGGGGAGACG. Its translation is CASSTPPGET. The full CDR3 reads CASSTPPGETQYF. The chain recombines TRBV19 with TRBJ2-3, with D possibly TRBD2 on 6 matching bases. The read finishes 3 residues shy of the CDR3 end, and the germline J gene is used to complete it. The CDR3 is 13 residues long. Germline CDR1 reads LNHDA; CDR2 reads SQIVND (reference sequence).

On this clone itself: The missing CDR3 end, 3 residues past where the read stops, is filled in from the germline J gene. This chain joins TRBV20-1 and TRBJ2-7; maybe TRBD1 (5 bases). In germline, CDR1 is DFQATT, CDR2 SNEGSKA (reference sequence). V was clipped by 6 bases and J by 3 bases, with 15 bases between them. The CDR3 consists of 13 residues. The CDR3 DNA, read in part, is TGCAGTGCCGGCCAGGGTTTGGGCTACGAG. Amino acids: CSAGQGLGYE. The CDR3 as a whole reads CSAGQGLGYEQYF.

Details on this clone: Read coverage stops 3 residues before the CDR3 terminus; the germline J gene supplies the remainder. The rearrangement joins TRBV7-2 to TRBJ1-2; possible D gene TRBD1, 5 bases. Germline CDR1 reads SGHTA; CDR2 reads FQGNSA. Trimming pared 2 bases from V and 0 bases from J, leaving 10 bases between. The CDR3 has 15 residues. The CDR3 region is CASSLRGIPNYGYTF. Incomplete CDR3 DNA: TGTGCCAGCAGCTTAAGGGGCATACCTAACTATGGC.

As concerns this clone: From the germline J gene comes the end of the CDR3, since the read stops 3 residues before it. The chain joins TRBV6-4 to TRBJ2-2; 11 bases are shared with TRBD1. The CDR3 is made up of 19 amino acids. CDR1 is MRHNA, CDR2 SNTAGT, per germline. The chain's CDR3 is CASSDSSGTGGSGANVLFF. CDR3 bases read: TGTGCCAGCAGTGACTCGTCTGGGACAGGGGGTTCTGGGGCCAACGTG.

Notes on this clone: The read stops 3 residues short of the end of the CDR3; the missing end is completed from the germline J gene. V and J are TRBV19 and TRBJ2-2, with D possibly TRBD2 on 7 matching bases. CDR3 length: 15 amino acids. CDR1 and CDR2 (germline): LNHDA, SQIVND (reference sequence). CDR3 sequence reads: CASTSLGGGEEKLFF. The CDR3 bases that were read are TGTGCCAGTACCTCCTTGGGAGGGGGTGAAGAAAAG. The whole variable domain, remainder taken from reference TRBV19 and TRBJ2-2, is DGGITQSPKYLFRKEGQNVTLSCEQNLNHDAMYWYRQDPGQGLRLIYYSQIVNDFQKGDIAEGYSVSREKKESFPLTVTSAQKNPTAFYLCASTSLGGGEEKLFFGEGSRLTVL.

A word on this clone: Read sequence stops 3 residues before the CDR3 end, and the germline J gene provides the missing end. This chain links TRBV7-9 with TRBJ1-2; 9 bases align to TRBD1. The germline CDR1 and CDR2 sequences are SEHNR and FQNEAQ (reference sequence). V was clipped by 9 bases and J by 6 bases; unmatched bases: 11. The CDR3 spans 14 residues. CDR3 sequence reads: CASLPGQGLDGYTF. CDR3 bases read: TGTGCCAGTCTGCCGGGACAGGGTCTCGATGGC.

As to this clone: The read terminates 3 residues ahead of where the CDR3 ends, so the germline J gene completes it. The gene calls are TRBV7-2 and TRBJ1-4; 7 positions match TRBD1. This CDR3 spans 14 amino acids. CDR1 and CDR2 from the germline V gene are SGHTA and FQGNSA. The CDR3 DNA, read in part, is TGTGCCAGCAGCTTTACAGGGGCTAATTCACCA. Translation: CASSFTGANSP. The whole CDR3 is CASSFTGANSPLFF.

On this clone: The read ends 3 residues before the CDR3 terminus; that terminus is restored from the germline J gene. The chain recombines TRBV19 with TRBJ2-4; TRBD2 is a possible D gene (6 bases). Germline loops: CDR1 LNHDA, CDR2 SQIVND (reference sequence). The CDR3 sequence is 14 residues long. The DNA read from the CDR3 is TGTGCCAGTAGAGGCGGGGAGACTAACTATGGT. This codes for CASRGGETNYG. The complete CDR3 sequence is CASRGGETNYGQYF. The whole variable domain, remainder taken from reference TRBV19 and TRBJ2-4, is DGGITQSPKYLFRKEGQNVTLSCEQNLNHDAMYWYRQDPGQGLRLIYYSQIVNDFQKGDIAEGYSVSREKKESFPLTVTSAQKNPTAFYLCASRGGETNYGQYFGAGTRLSVL.

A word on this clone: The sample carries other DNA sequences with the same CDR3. The sequenced CDR3 bases are TGTGCCATCAAAGGGGTAACACAGGGGACCTCTGGAAACACC. Amino acids: CAIKGVTQGTSGNT. The entire CDR3 protein is CAIKGVTQGTSGNTIYF. The chain has TRBV10-3 and TRBJ1-3; 7 positions match TRBD1. The read ends 3 residues before the CDR3 terminus; that terminus is restored from the germline J gene. Germline V gene data show CDR1 as ENHRY and CDR2 as SYGVKD. The V segment lost 7 bases and the J segment 0 bases; nucleotides outside the gene matches: 12. The CDR3 totals 17 residues.

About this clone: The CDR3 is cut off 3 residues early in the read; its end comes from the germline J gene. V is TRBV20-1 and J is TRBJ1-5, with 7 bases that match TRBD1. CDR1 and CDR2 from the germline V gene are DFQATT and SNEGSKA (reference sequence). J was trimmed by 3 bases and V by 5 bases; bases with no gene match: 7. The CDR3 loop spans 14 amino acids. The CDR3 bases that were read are TGCAGTGCTCACGTTGGGACAGACAATCAGCCC. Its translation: CSAHVGTDNQP. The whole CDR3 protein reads CSAHVGTDNQPQHF.

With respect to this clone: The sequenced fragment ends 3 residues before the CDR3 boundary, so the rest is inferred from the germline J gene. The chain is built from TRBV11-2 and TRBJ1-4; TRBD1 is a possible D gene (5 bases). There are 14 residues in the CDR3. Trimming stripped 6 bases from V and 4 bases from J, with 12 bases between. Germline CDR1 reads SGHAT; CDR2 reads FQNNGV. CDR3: CASRRGLLNEKLFF. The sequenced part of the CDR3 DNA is TGTGCCAGCAGACGGGGACTCCTTAATGAAAAA.